This T cell receptor beta chain was identified during a study of T cells after yellow fever vaccination (dated by TCRdb to between 2018 and 2021). General notes on the study: Libraries from fractions with low cell numbers were prepared with the SMART-Seq v4 Ultra Low Input RNA kit. To follow T-cell clones before and after both primary and booster YFV17D yellow fever vaccination, bulk TCR alpha and beta repertoires underwent longitudinal sequencing. Two healthy male donors made up the cohort, one aged 18 to 30 years and the other aged 30 to 40 years. Blood was drawn at multiple timepoints before and after primary and secondary immunization, with bulk PBMC replicates and cell subsets isolated.

A note on this clonotype: Its antigen target is currently unknown. Base qualities are not recorded, but no much larger clone differs from it by a single base.

TCR cDNA was made using 5'RACE template switching, a step that added a universal primer site and unique molecular identifiers. cDNA synthesis was primed from both the TCR alpha and TCR beta constant segments. Library amplification involved two PCR steps, and the second step added sample barcodes and sequencing adapters. Sequencing of libraries was done on Illumina HiSeq 2500 (2x100 bp) or NovaSeq (2x150 bp). The source study handled its data this way. MIGEC handled demultiplexing of reads and collapsing into UMI consensus sequences, while MiXCR performed V(D)J alignment. Vaccine-responding clonotypes were defined with edgeR using replicate PBMC samples, requiring FDR below 0.01 and a log2 fold change above 5 up to day 15. CD4 or CD8 identity was assigned to each bulk clonotype according to whether the clonotype was present at higher abundance in the sequenced CD4 repertoire or the sequenced CD8 repertoire. Starting from the raw public reads, TCRdb applied fastp trimming at Q25, assembled clones with MiXCR and retained in-frame beta chains. Entries are consolidated by CDR3 protein sequence, retaining the most common genes and DNA. The V and J calls were determined by TCRdb, not by the authors. For this sample there are under 700,000 distinct CDR3 sequences; less than 20% appear just once. The top ten hold roughly 17% of the sample.

Points the paper makes about the study in general: Compared with the primary T-cell response, the secondary T-cell response was weaker but faster, peaking on day 5 rather than day 15. A small fraction of clonotypes appeared in both the CD4 and CD8 compartments, likely as a result of convergent recombination. Computational filtering was needed because FACS-sorted repertoires could contain abundant contaminating clonotypes from the bulk population. Most clones expanded after primary vaccination were re-detected after the booster (around 96% of CD4 and around 88% of CD8), suggesting broad memory maintenance. Because only two donors were included in the study, the extent to which the findings can be generalized is limited.

From a lookup of the germline V gene, CDR1 and CDR2 are MDHEN and SYDVKM. The junction carries 18 bases between V and J, which are trimmed by 2 bases and 10 bases respectively. Measured from the cysteine to the phenylalanine, the CDR3 is 15 residues long. Of all the DNA, just the CDR3 is kept, 45 bases in frame from base 1. Read against the paper, the sample's treatment or condition label means: live attenuated yellow fever vaccine strain. At each blood-draw timepoint, two biological replicates of bulk PBMCs were obtained. A standard Ficoll-Paque protocol was used to isolate PBMCs from peripheral blood. TriZol was used to extract RNA from bulk PBMCs, from CD4 and CD8 fractions, and from dextramer-positive and dextramer-negative fractions.

Sequenced here: PBMCs, sampled 5 to 6 days after the first yellow fever vaccination. The origin of this receptor is a man between 18 and 35 years old who received the YFV17D yellow fever vaccine. This sequence uses TRBV28 and TRBJ2-1; the D region possibly corresponds to TRBD2 (5 bases align). The CDR3 protein sequence reads: CASSLRAASPVEQFF. The nucleotide sequence reads as follows: TGTGCCAGCAGTTTAAGAGCGGCCAGCCCGGTAGAGCAGTTCTTC.